The following is a TCR beta chain sequence with its context. The table lists this clonotype with many counts. The antigen this receptor binds is unknown. Base qualities are not at hand, and no much larger clone is one base apart. These data originate in a study of T cells in Graves' hyperthyroidism and ophthalmopathy (dated by TCRdb to between 2017 and 2020). Looking at the study overall: Peripheral blood samples were taken at initial diagnosis, before any treatment was given. Following sampling, methimazole starting at 30 mg daily was given to hyperthyroidism patients, and high-dose intravenous methylprednisolone was given to ophthalmopathy patients. Whether ophthalmopathy could be predicted prospectively was tested in an independent validation cohort made up of 18 to 20 hyperthyroidism patients plus 17 patients who later progressed to ophthalmopathy. The paper reports TCR Vbeta CDR3 sequencing of some 140 peripheral blood samples: around 45 ophthalmopathy, fewer than 80 hyperthyroidism and around 17 progressor patients. TCR V-J signatures able to tell the groups apart were searched for in a discovery cohort of more than 90 patients, of whom around 42 had Graves' ophthalmopathy and about 55 had stable Graves' hyperthyroidism. For training and testing, the 100 patients in the discovery cohort were randomly divided in a 7:3 ratio. In addition, the study compared T-cell repertoires in thyroid tissue and in blood from roughly 6 Graves' hyperthyroidism patients.

TCR beta CDR3 regions were amplified from RNA transcripts. For the first round of RT-PCR on the TCR CDR3, the HTBI primer set was used together with the Qiagen OneStep RT-PCR kit. Libraries were constructed in a second round of multiplex PCR, after which size selection and purification were performed. The libraries were sequenced on an Illumina HiSeq2000 using paired-end 100 bp reads. The authors processed their data as follows. Raw data were processed with SOAPnuke, discarding reads with adapters, uncalled bases, mean Phred below 15, or no exact constant-primer or identifier match. High-quality paired reads were merged with COPE v1.2.5, and unique nucleotide sequences were defined as clonotypes. MiTCR v1.1 was used to align clonotypes to the IMGT TRBV, TRBD and TRBJ reference segments. Only V-J combinations with frequency above 0.0001, covering 98% to 99.2% of repertoires, were analysed. The TCS score was defined as the ratio of F50 (clonal expansion) to E x V (chaos), calculated using BLOSUM62-based TCRdist between CDR3 peptides within each V-J. Welch's t-statistics and random forest reduced 500 to 550 V-J features to about 12, which were used in a naive Bayes classifier (R e1071). TCRdb reworked the public reads: Q25 trimming with fastp, MiXCR clone assembly, productive beta chains retained. Entries that share a CDR3 protein sequence are merged under the most common genes and DNA. The V and J calls, along with clone size, are taken from TCRdb and not from the paper's own processing. In this sample the table shows about 350,000 distinct CDR3 sequences, roughly a sixth of which occur a single time. Of the sample, roughly 35% falls within the top ten clones.

The full study reports these points: In validation, progression to ophthalmopathy was predicted by the model with more than 65% sensitivity and 72% to 80% specificity, a median of about 6.4 months before onset. Most expanded thyroid clonotypes (frequency above 0.001) were also found in blood, which suggests that blood repertoires may mirror thyroid immune responses. Sample size was not statistically predetermined, and blinding of investigators to group allocation was not performed. Ophthalmopathy was separated from stable hyperthyroidism by a 13 V-J signature model, with 85% to 90% sensitivity and about 84% specificity obtained in cross-validation and 80%/75% obtained in testing.

CDR1 SGDLS and CDR2 YYNGEE were looked up in the germline V gene. Measured from the cysteine to the phenylalanine, the CDR3 is 16 residues long. Only the CDR3 DNA is retained, 48 bases long and in frame from the first base. The V and J ends are trimmed by 0 bases and 0 bases, leaving 11 bases between them. The hyperthyroidism patients were between 18 and 65 years old and newly diagnosed, with a disease duration of less than 2 months. Any patient with an uncontrolled infection, another autoimmune disease, pregnancy or lactation was excluded. Diagnoses were based on clinical symptoms, serum thyroxine and TRAb, thyroid ultrasound and orbital computed tomography. Blood from progressor patients was collected at the time of first diagnosis with hyperthyroidism, before any ophthalmopathy symptoms had appeared. PBMCs were isolated from about 9.1 ml of fresh peripheral blood by Ficoll-Paque density gradient centrifugation. Progressor patients were defined as those initially diagnosed with Graves' hyperthyroidism in whom ophthalmopathy developed during follow-up. Total RNA was extracted using Trizol reagent, and RNA quality was assessed on an Agilent 2100 Bioanalyzer.

The specimen sequenced was blood. The receptor chain draws on TRBV9 and TRBJ2-3; possibly the D gene is TRBD2, per 5 matching bases. This receptor was identified in a woman younger than 45 with Graves' hyperthyroidism that later progressed to Graves' ophthalmopathy. The base sequence is TGTGCCAGCAGCGTAGGGCGACTAACAAGCACAGATACGCAGTATTTT. It translates as CASSVGRLTSTDTQYF.